Following are 27 T cell receptor beta chains from one sample sequenced in a study of CD8 T cells in Susac syndrome. Random hexamers were used to reverse transcribe 0.5 to 1 ug of RNA. MiXCR was run by TCRdb on the immunoSEQ multiplex PCR reads, yielding one entry per CDR3 protein. Of 77,000 or so distinct CDR3 sequences listed, about 92% are singletons. The sequencing input was CD4+ T cells from PBMCs. The receptors here all came from a human donor with Susac syndrome.

The chain couples TRBV6-2 or TRBV6-3 to TRBJ1-1; D ambiguous. The CDR3 has 13 residues. Trimming removed 10 bases at V and 0 bases at J, with 12 bases between. Germline lookup yields CDR1 MNHEY and CDR2 SVGEGT. The CDR3 bases are TGTGCCACTTGGTCACCCGTGAACACTGAAGCTTTCTTT. This translates into CATWSPVNTEAFF.

The chain employs TRBV18 and TRBJ2-2; 7 nucleotides align to TRBD1. V dropped 1 base and J dropped 5; count of bases not matched to a gene: 1. Germline V gene sequence: CDR1 KGHSH, CDR2 LQKENI. There are 14 residues in the CDR3. CDR3 loop: CASSPRQGTGELFF. The CDR3 coding sequence is TGTGCCAGCTCACCACGACAGGGTACCGGGGAGCTGTTTTTT.

The chain links TRBV29-1 to TRBJ1-2, with TRBD1 as a possible D gene (6 bases). CDR1 and CDR2 (germline): SQVTM, ANQGSEA. CDR3 length equals 12 residues. Trimming stripped 3 bases from V and 4 bases from J, with 9 bases between. In DNA, the CDR3 is TGCAGCGTTGATGGGGGCGGCTATGGCTACACCTTC. Protein: CSVDGGGYGYTF.

The CDR3 protein is CASSSAPSGYTF. The CDR3 DNA follows: TGTGCCAGCAGCTCCGCACCCTCTGGCTACACCTTC. The chain links TRBV7-9 to TRBJ1-2; no definite D call. V was shortened by 4 bases and J by 7 bases, with 10 bases between the two germline ends. CDR3 length equals 12 residues. The germline V gene has CDR1 SEHNR and CDR2 FQNEAQ (reference sequence).

The chain joins TRBV5-1 to TRBJ2-5; D gene ambiguous. The CDR3 is 13 amino acids. The ends were cut back, 4 bases at V and 5 bases at J, with 12 bases in the middle. CDR1 is SGHRS, CDR2 YFSETQ, per germline. The CDR3 loop is CASSPFDGETQYF. CDR3 DNA sequence: TGCGCCAGCAGCCCCTTCGACGGGGAGACCCAGTACTTC.

The gene calls are TRBV7-6 and TRBJ2-3; no clear D gene. Germline-derived CDR1 and CDR2 are SGHVS and FNYEAQ. This CDR3 has 13 amino acids. Trimming stripped 5 bases from V and 7 bases from J, with 13 bases between. CDR3 nucleotide sequence: TGTGCCAGCAGCCATTCATCAAGTAATACGCAGTATTTT. It yields the protein CASSHSSSNTQYF.

This clonotype was recorded once. The chain recombines TRBV20-1 with TRBJ2-5, with 9 positions matching TRBD2. The CDR3 length is 14 residues. After removal of 3 bases from V and 4 bases from J, the junction contained 6 bases not matched to a gene. Germline V gene lookup returns CDR1 DFQATT and CDR2 SNEGSKA (reference sequence). In DNA form, the CDR3 reads TGCAGTGCTAGGGGCGGCGGGGGGGCAGAGACCCAGTACTTC. Amino acids: CSARGGGGAETQYF.

The chain carries TRBV29-1 and TRBJ2-1; D is unresolved. The V gene lost 7 bases and the J gene lost 3 bases, with 7 bases spanning the gap. Germline assignment: CDR1 SQVTM and CDR2 ANQGSEA. This CDR3 has 11 amino acids. The CDR3: CSASYYNEQFF. CDR3 nucleotide sequence: TGCAGCGCCTCGTACTACAATGAGCAGTTCTTC.

The J gene is TRBJ2-3, the V gene TRBV7-3; no reliable D call. This CDR3 is built from 14 residues. V lost 5 bases, J lost 0 bases, and 9 bases lay in between. The V gene's germline CDR1 is SGHTA and CDR2 FQGTGA. CDR3 nucleotide sequence: TGTGCCAGCAGCATAGGCTCTAGCACAGATACGCAGTATTTT. Translation: CASSIGSSTDTQYF.

The CDR3 protein is CASSASGGSGANVLTF. CDR3 nucleotide sequence: TGTGCCAGCAGCGCCTCAGGGGGCTCTGGGGCCAACGTCCTGACTTTC. The chain carries TRBV7-3 and TRBJ2-6; 7 bases fit TRBD1. Trimming at V came to 5 bases and at J to 0 bases, leaving 4 bases not matched to a gene. The CDR3 covers 16 residues. Germline loops: CDR1 SGHTA, CDR2 FQGTGA. The full variable domain, with the rest looked up from reference TRBV7-3 and TRBJ2-6, is GAGVSQTPSNKVTEKGKYVELRCDPISGHTALYWYRQSLGQGPEFLIYFQGTGAADDSGLPNDRFFAVRPEGSVSTLKIQRTERGDSAVYLCASSASGGSGANVLTFGAGSRLTVL.

This rearrangement joins TRBV5-4 to TRBJ2-2, with 14 bases fitting TRBD2. Germline V gene sequence: CDR1 SGHNT, CDR2 YYREEE (reference sequence). The CDR3 covers 18 residues. J gave up 5 bases and V 0 bases, and 6 bases lay outside the gene matches. CDR3 in DNA: TGTGCCAGCAGCTTGGGACTAGCGGGAGGGCCTAGTACCGGGGAGCTGTTTTTT. The encoded protein is CASSLGLAGGPSTGELFF.

The V and J genes are TRBV28 and TRBJ2-7, with D perhaps TRBD2 (7 bases). The CDR3 length is 15 residues. Germline V lookup: CDR1 MDHEN, CDR2 SYDVKM. V gave up 5 bases and J gave up 5 bases, with 19 bases separating them. CDR3 sequence: CASSGGGRAMDEQYF. The CDR3 bases are TGTGCCAGCAGTGGGGGGGGCCGAGCGATGGACGAGCAGTACTTC.

The table lists this clonotype with a few counts. The chain recombines TRBV6-5 with TRBJ2-3; 7 bases match TRBD1. After removal of 2 bases from V and 2 bases from J, the junction contained 1 base not matched to a gene. The germline V gene encodes CDR1 MNHEY and CDR2 SVGAGI. The length of the CDR3 is 14 residues. The chain's CDR3 is CASSYGTVTDTQYF. CDR3 DNA sequence: TGTGCCAGCAGTTACGGGACAGTCACAGATACGCAGTATTTT.

This chain links TRBV7-4 with TRBJ2-7; weak D call: TRBD2 (6 bases). This CDR3 has 15 residues. The germline gives CDR1 SGHVT, CDR2 SQSDAQ. Trimming stripped 1 base from V and 2 bases from J, with 12 bases between. The CDR3 is CASSLVGTGTYEQYF. Written as DNA, the CDR3 is TGTGCCAGCAGCTTAGTAGGGACTGGAACCTACGAGCAGTACTTC.

The rearrangement joins TRBV19 to TRBJ1-5; D is ambiguous. The V end lost 2 bases, the J end lost 5 bases, and 10 bases lay between the germline ends. Germline V gene sequence: CDR1 LNHDA, CDR2 SQIVND (reference sequence). The CDR3 length is 14 residues. CDR3: CASSIRSVDQPQHF. The CDR3 nucleotides are TGTGCCAGTAGTATACGGTCCGTAGATCAGCCCCAGCATTTT.

V usage is TRBV2 and J usage is TRBJ2-2; possible D gene TRBD2, 6 bases. V lost 7 bases and J lost 6, with 15 bases in between. From germline, CDR1 is SNHLY and CDR2 FYNNEI. The CDR3 runs to 14 residues. CDR3 loop: CASNGGVVAGELFF. The CDR3 DNA follows: TGTGCCAGCAACGGAGGGGTGGTCGCCGGGGAGCTGTTTTTT.

This rearrangement joins TRBV29-1 to TRBJ1-2, with 7 bases identical to TRBD1. This CDR3 spans 12 amino acids. Losses at the gene ends were 6 bases for V and 6 bases for J; bases not matched to a gene: 7. Germline V gene sequence: CDR1 SQVTM, CDR2 ANQGSEA. CDR3 sequence: CSVRQGPDGYTF. CDR3 in DNA: TGCAGCGTCCGACAGGGACCAGATGGCTACACCTTC. The entire variable domain, with the rest obtained from reference TRBV29-1 and TRBJ1-2, is as follows: SAVISQKPSRDICQRGTSLTIQCQVDSQVTMMFWYRQQPGQSLTLIATANQGSEATYESGFVIDKFPISRPNLTFSTLTVSNMSPEDSSIYLCSVRQGPDGYTFGSGTRLTVV.

The V call is TRBV7-9, the J call TRBJ1-1; weak D call: TRBD1 (5 bases). CDR1 is SEHNR and CDR2 is FQNEAQ in the germline V gene (reference sequence). The V end lost 1 base, the J end lost 3 bases, and 12 bases lay between the germline ends. This CDR3 is 15 amino acids long. The CDR3 bases are TGTGCCAGCAGCTTAGTCGGGGGGATAGACACTGAAGCTTTCTTT. As protein: CASSLVGGIDTEAFF.

This chain links TRBV6-1 with TRBJ1-5, with D unclear. Germline V lookup: CDR1 MNHNS, CDR2 SASEGT. V was shortened by 7 bases and J by 0 bases, with 25 bases between the two germline ends. The CDR3 has 19 residues. The CDR3 is CASNPLAFGTKYSNQPQHF. The CDR3 nucleotides read TGTGCCAGCAATCCCCTAGCGTTCGGAACTAAATATAGCAATCAGCCCCAGCATTTT.

The rearrangement joins TRBV7-9 to TRBJ2-1; 9 nucleotides agree with TRBD1. After removal of 0 bases from V and 4 bases from J, the junction contained 4 bases not matched to a gene. Germline V CDR1 and CDR2: SEHNR, FQNEAQ (reference sequence). The CDR3 totals 16 residues. DNA for the CDR3: TGTGCCAGCAGCTTAGCTCCGGGACAGGGTTACAATGAGCAGTTCTTC. Its translation is CASSLAPGQGYNEQFF. The complete variable domain, with remaining parts taken from reference TRBV7-9 and TRBJ2-1, reads DTGVSQNPRHKITKRGQNVTFRCDPISEHNRLYWYRQTLGQGPEFLTYFQNEAQLEKSRLLSDRFSAERPKGSFSTLEIQRTEQGDSAMYLCASSLAPGQGYNEQFFGPGTRLTVL.

This clonotype has a single count. The rearrangement joins TRBV6-2 or TRBV6-3 to TRBJ1-1; D remains ambiguous. The CDR3 sequence is 13 residues long. The V end was cut by 10 bases, the J end by 1 base, with 13 bases between. The germline V gene has CDR1 MNHEY and CDR2 SVGEGT. Written as DNA, the CDR3 is TGTGCCACCCAGAGGCGCACGAACACTGAAGCTTTCTTT. Translated: CATQRRTNTEAFF.

The chain combines TRBV5-1 with TRBJ2-1; D unresolved. Germline values: CDR1 SGHRS, CDR2 YFSETQ. This CDR3 comprises 17 residues. V lost 0 bases to trimming and J lost 0 bases, with 13 bases between them. CDR3 DNA sequence: TGCGCCAGCAGCTTGGCCCCGGACCAGAGCTCCTACAATGAGCAGTTCTTC. It is translated as CASSLAPDQSSYNEQFF.

The V call is TRBV7-2, the J call TRBJ2-7; a possible D gene is TRBD1 (6 bases). Germline V CDR1 and CDR2: SGHTA, FQGNSA. The CDR3 is 14 residues long. V was clipped by 5 bases and J by 6 bases, with 17 bases between them. The CDR3 here is CASSTLPRGGEQYF. The DNA for the CDR3 is TGTGCCAGCAGCACTCTTCCCAGGGGTGGCGAGCAGTACTTC.

The chain links TRBV5-1 to TRBJ2-1, with 10 bases matching TRBD2. V trimming: 7 bases; J trimming: 8 bases; junction bases outside the gene matches: 6. The germline CDR1 and CDR2 sequences are SGHRS and YFSETQ. The CDR3 is 13 amino acids. This CDR3 is CASAAGGPDEQFF. The CDR3 nucleotides are TGCGCCAGCGCAGCGGGAGGGCCCGATGAGCAGTTCTTC.

This chain links TRBV3-1 with TRBJ2-1, with D tentatively TRBD2 (6 bases). In germline, CDR1 is LGHDT, CDR2 YNNKEL (reference sequence). The CDR3 covers 17 residues. Trimming removed 0 bases at V and 5 bases at J, with 17 bases between. Written as DNA, the CDR3 is TGTGCCAGCAGCCAAGAGGTGGCAGCAGGACTAAACAATGAGCAGTTCTTC. Translation gives CASSQEVAAGLNNEQFF.

The V and J genes are TRBV11-2 and TRBJ2-1; D unresolved. This CDR3 comprises 13 residues. V dropped 5 bases and J dropped 13 bases, with 18 bases sitting between them. Germline lookup yields CDR1 SGHAT and CDR2 FQNNGV. CDR3: CASSTTVLSPQFF. Here the CDR3 DNA reads TGTGCCAGCAGCACAACGGTCTTAAGTCCACAGTTCTTC.

This sequence joins TRBV4-1 and TRBJ1-2; D gene ambiguous. Trimming took 0 bases from V and 0 from J, leaving 14 bases between them. This CDR3 has 17 amino acids. CDR1 MGHRA and CDR2 YSYEKL come from the germline V gene. CDR3 protein: CASSQDRNAKANYGYTF. The CDR3 DNA reads as TGCGCCAGCAGCCAAGATCGCAATGCGAAGGCTAACTATGGCTACACCTTC.